A single sample is the source of the 7 T cell receptor beta chains below, sequenced in a study of T cells in Graves' hyperthyroidism and ophthalmopathy. TCR beta CDR3 sequences were amplified from RNA transcripts. TCR CDR3 underwent first-round RT-PCR with the HTBI primer set. TCRdb re-called the multiplex PCR reads with MiXCR, one entry per CDR3 protein. Of hundreds of thousands of distinct CDR3 sequences detected, 11% to 15% appear once; the ten largest clones hold 5% to 7%. Input material: blood. All receptors come from a woman aged 30 to 39 with Graves' hyperthyroidism that later progressed to Graves' ophthalmopathy.

This clonotype was seen many times. The chain carries TRBV24-1 and TRBJ2-1; 9 bases fit TRBD2. Germline-derived CDR1 and CDR2 are KGHDR and SFDVKD. The V gene end was trimmed by 2 bases and the J gene end by 3 bases; junction bases not matched to a gene: 4. There are 16 residues in the CDR3. The CDR3 bases are TGTGCCACCAGTGATTCCGGGACTAGCCGCTACAATGAGCAGTTCTTC. Protein sequence: CATSDSGTSRYNEQFF.

This clonotype was recorded at least ten times. The J gene is TRBJ2-3, the V gene TRBV6-2 or TRBV6-3; 13 bases are shared with TRBD2. Germline assignment: CDR1 MNHEY and CDR2 SVGEGT. The V segment lost 0 bases and the J segment 3 bases; nucleotides outside the gene matches: 6. The CDR3 length is 18 residues. This chain's CDR3 is CASSYSTWTSGRTDTQYF. The CDR3 coding sequence is TGTGCCAGCAGTTACTCGACGTGGACTAGCGGGAGAACAGATACGCAGTATTTT.

This chain joins TRBV27 and TRBJ2-2, with 14 nucleotides matching TRBD2. The CDR3 runs to 16 residues. CDR1 and CDR2 (germline): MNHEY, SMNVEV (reference sequence). V dropped 4 bases and J dropped 8; count of bases not matched to a gene: 6. The CDR3 loop reads CASSYGLAGGGGELFF. CDR3 DNA sequence: TGTGCCAGCAGTTACGGACTAGCGGGGGGCGGGGGGGAGCTGTTTTTT.

This clonotype has ten or more counts. The chain combines TRBV2 with TRBJ1-5; 7 positions agree with TRBD1. Trimming removed 7 bases from V and 3 bases from J; junction bases left unmatched: 6. The CDR3 loop spans 14 amino acids. Germline V gene sequence: CDR1 SNHLY, CDR2 FYNNEI. The CDR3 region has the DNA TGTGCCAGCACGAAAGACAGGGTCAATCAGCCCCAGCATTTT. It translates to CASTKDRVNQPQHF.

This clonotype was detected ten times or more. The chain employs TRBV20-1 and TRBJ2-5; D is perhaps TRBD1 (5 bases). Between the trimmed V and J ends, which lost 5 bases and 2 bases, there was a span of 15 bases. CDR1 and CDR2 (germline): DFQATT, SNEGSKA (reference sequence). The CDR3 extends over 14 amino acids. For the CDR3, the DNA is TGCAGTGCTGAAGGGATGGGGCGGCAAGAGACCCAGTACTTC. Translating it yields CSAEGMGRQETQYF.

This clonotype appeared many times. This chain joins TRBV20-1 and TRBJ2-3; D not resolved. CDR3 size: 16 residues. Trimming stripped 3 bases from V and 2 bases from J, with 18 bases between. CDR1 is DFQATT, CDR2 SNEGSKA, per germline (reference sequence). The CDR3 bases are TGCAGTGCTAGTGAGGTCACGACTGGTCCCACAGATACGCAGTATTTT. This gives the protein CSASEVTTGPTDTQYF.

The DNA of the CDR3 is TGCAGTGCCAAAGATCAGCCCCAGCATTTT. Translated: CSAKDQPQHF. The genes are TRBV20-1 and TRBJ1-5; D is ambiguous. Per the germline V gene, CDR1 is DFQATT and CDR2 is SNEGSKA (reference sequence). The CDR3 has 10 residues. The V gene lost 6 bases and the J gene lost 5 bases, with 5 bases spanning the gap.